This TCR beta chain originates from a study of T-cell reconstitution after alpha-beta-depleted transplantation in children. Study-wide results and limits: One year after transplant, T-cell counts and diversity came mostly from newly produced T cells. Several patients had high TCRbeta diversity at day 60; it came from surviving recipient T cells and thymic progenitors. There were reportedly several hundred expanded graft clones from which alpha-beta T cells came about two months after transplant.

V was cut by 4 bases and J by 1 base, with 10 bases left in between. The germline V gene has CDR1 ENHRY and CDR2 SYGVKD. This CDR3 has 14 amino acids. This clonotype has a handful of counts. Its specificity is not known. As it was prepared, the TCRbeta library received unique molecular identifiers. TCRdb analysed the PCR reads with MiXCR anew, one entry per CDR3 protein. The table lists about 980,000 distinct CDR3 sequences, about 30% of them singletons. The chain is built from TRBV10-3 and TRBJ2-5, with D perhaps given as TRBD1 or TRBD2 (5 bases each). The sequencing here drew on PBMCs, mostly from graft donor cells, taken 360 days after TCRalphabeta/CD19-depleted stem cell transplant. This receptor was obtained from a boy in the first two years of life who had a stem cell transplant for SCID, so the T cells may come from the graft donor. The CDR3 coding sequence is TGTGCCATCAGTGTCGGGGACGGCCAAGAGACCCAGTACTTC. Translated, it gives CAISVGDGQETQYF.